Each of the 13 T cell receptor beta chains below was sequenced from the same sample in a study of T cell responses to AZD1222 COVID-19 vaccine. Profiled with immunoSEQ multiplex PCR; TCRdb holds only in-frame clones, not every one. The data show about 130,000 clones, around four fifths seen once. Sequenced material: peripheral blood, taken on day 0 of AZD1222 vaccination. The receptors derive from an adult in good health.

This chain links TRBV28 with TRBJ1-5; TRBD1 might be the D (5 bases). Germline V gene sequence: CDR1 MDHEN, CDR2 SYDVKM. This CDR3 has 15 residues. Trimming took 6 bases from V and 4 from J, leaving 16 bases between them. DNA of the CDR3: TGTGCCAGCAGCACTCCCGGGACCTTAAATCAGCCCCAGCATTTT. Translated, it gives CASSTPGTLNQPQHF.

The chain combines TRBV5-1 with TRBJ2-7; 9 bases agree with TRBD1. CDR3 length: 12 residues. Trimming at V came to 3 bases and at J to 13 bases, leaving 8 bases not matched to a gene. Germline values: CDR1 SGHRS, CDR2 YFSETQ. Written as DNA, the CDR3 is TGCGCCAGCAGCTCCAACAGGGGGCATCATTACTTC. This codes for CASSSNRGHHYF.

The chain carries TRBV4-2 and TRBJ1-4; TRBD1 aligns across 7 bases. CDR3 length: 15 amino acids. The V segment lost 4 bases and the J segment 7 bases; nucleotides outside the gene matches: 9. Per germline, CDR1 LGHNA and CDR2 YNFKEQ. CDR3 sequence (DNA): TGTGCCAGCAGCCCTAGGACAGGACAATTTGAAAAACTGTTTTTT. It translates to CASSPRTGQFEKLFF.

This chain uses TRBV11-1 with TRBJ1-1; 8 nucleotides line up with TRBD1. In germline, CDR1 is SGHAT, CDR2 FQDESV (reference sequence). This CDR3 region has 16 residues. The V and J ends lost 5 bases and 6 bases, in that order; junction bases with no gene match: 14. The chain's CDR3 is CASSPPVRGQRAEAFF. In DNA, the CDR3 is TGTGCCAGCAGCCCACCCGTCAGGGGGCAAAGGGCTGAAGCTTTCTTT. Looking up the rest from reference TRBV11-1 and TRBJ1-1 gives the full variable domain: EAEVAQSPRYKITEKSQAVAFWCDPISGHATLYWYRQILGQGPELLVQFQDESVVDDSQLPKDRFSAERLKGVDSTLKIQPAELGDSAMYLCASSPPVRGQRAEAFFGQGTRLTVV.

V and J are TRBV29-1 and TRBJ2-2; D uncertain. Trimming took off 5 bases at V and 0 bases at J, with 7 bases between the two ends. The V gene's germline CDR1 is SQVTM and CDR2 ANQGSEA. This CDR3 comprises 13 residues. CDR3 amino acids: CSVNVPNTGELFF. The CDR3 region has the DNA TGCAGCGTTAATGTCCCGAACACCGGGGAGCTGTTTTTT.

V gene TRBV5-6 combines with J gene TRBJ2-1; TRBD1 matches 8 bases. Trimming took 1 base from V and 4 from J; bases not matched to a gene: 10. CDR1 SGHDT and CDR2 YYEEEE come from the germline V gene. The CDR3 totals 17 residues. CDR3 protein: CASSLWTGPGIYNEQFF. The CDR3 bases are TGTGCCAGCAGCTTGTGGACAGGGCCGGGGATTTACAATGAGCAGTTCTTC.

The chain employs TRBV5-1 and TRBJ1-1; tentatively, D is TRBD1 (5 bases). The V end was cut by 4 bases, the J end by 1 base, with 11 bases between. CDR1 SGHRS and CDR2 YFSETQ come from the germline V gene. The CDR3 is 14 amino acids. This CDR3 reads CASSLLTGNTEAFF. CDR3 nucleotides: TGCGCCAGCAGCCTTCTTACAGGGAACACTGAAGCTTTCTTT. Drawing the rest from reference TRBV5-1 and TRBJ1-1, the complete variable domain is KAGVTQTPRYLIKTRGQQVTLSCSPISGHRSVSWYQQTPGQGLQFLFEYFSETQRNKGNFPGRFSGRQFSNSRSEMNVSTLELGDSALYLCASSLLTGNTEAFFGQGTRLTVV.

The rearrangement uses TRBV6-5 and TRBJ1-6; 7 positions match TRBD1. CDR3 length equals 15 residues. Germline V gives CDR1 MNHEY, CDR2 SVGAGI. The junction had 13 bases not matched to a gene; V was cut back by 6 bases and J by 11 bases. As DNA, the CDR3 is TGTGCCAGCAGAAACAGGGGAGTCTGGGGAGCACCCCTCCACTTT. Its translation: CASRNRGVWGAPLHF.

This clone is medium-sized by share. The CDR3 nucleotides read TGTGCCAGCAGTTTATCCGGGACAGGGGTTATAACCGGGGAGCTGTTTTTT. Amino acids: CASSLSGTGVITGELFF. The chain is built from TRBV28 and TRBJ2-2; 10 bases match TRBD1. Germline V gene lookup returns CDR1 MDHEN and CDR2 SYDVKM. V shed 1 base and J 5 bases; nucleotides not matched to a gene: 7. The CDR3 runs 17 residues.

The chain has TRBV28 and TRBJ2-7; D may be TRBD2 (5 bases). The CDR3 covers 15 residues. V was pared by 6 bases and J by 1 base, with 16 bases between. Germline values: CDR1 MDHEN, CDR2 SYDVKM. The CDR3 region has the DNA TGTGCCAGCAGCCCTACGGGGATATCTTCCTACGAGCAGTACTTC. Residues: CASSPTGISSYEQYF.

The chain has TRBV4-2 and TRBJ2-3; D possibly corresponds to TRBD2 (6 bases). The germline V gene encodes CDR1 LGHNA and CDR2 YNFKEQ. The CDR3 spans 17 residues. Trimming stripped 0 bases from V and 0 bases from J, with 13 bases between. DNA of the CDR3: TGTGCCAGCAGCCAAGATCCCCCGGGGGATAGCACAGATACGCAGTATTTT. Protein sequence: CASSQDPPGDSTDTQYF.

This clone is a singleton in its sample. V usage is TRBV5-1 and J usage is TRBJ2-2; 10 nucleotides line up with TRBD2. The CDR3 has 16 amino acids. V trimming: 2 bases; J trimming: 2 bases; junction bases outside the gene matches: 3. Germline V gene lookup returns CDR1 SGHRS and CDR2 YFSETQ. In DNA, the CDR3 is TGCGCCAGCAGCTTCCTAGCGGGGGATAACACCGGGGAGCTGTTTTTT. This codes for CASSFLAGDNTGELFF.

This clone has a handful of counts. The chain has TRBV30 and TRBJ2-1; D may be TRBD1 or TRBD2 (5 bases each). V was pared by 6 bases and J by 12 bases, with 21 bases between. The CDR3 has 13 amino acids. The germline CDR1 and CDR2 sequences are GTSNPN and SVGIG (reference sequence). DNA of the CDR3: TGTGCCTGTCCGAGGACAAGGCCTGAGGGGCAGTTCTTC. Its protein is CACPRTRPEGQFF.